This TCR beta chain was identified in a study of T cells in Graves' hyperthyroidism and ophthalmopathy. Overall study results and limits: The model identified upcoming ophthalmopathy a median approximately six months ahead of onset.

Between the trimmed V and J ends, which lost 6 bases and 5 bases, there was a span of 19 bases. This CDR3 is built from 15 residues. Uncontrolled infection, other autoimmune disease, pregnancy or lactation disqualified patients from enrolment. Amplification of TCR beta CDR3 regions used RNA as the template. First-round RT-PCR targeting the TCR CDR3 was performed with the HTBI primer set. From the multiplex PCR reads, TCRdb called clonotypes with MiXCR, one entry per CDR3 protein. The sample lists hundreds of thousands of distinct CDR3 sequences; over 40% were seen once. Of note for this clonotype: Its antigen is undetermined.

The chain couples TRBV12-3 or TRBV12-4 to TRBJ2-5; D may be TRBD2 (7 bases). This receptor was taken from an adult man with Graves' disease, either hyperthyroidism or ophthalmopathy (not recorded which). Sequencing was carried out using peripheral blood or thyroid tissue (not recorded which). CDR3 amino acids: CASRRTGGPQETQYF. CDR3 DNA: TGTGCCAGCAGGCGGACCGGGGGGCCCCAGGAGACCCAGTACTTC.